These 22 T cell receptor beta chains were all obtained from the same sample, sequenced in a study of T cells in localized non-small cell lung cancer. Data came from immunoSEQ multiplex PCR; TCRdb stores just in-frame clones and leaves some out. The table includes 1,900 or so clones, less than 30% detected once. The sample was normal lung tissue next to the tumor, taken before any cancer treatment. All receptors come from a woman aged 35-70 years with stage I lung adenocarcinoma.

A word on this clone: The junction does not match germline at one end; this may be a read error. The V call is TRBV6-8, the J call TRBJ2-5, with TRBD1 matching over 11 bases. Germline V lookup: CDR1 MNHGY, CDR2 SAAAGT. This CDR3 has 13 residues. CDR3 DNA: TGTGCCATCAGTGGGACAGGGGGAGAGACCCAGTACTTC. This gives the protein CAISGTGGETQYF.

The gene calls are TRBV29-1 and TRBJ2-7; 8 nucleotides align to TRBD1. This CDR3 spans 12 amino acids. The ends lost 7 bases at V and 4 bases at J; junction bases unmatched: 6. Looked up from germline, CDR1 is SQVTM and CDR2 is ANQGSEA. The CDR3 nucleotides are TGCAGCGCTAGGACAGGGCCTTACGAGCAGTACTTC. It yields the protein CSARTGPYEQYF.

This clone was detected only a few times. V usage is TRBV6-8 and J usage is TRBJ2-7, with 7 bases that match TRBD2. Germline CDR1 and CDR2: MNHGY and SAAAGT. The V segment lost 2 bases and the J segment 0 bases; nucleotides outside the gene matches: 16. The CDR3 spans 19 residues. The CDR3 sequence: CASSYQSRASGASSYEQYF. CDR3 DNA: TGTGCCAGCAGTTACCAGTCCCGAGCTAGCGGAGCCAGCTCCTACGAGCAGTACTTC.

Only a few counts were recorded for this clone. The V and J genes are TRBV4-1 and TRBJ1-3; maybe TRBD1 (5 bases). CDR3 size: 15 residues. Germline CDR1 and CDR2: MGHRA and YSYEKL. V lost 0 bases to trimming and J lost 4 bases, with 10 bases between them. CDR3 sequence reads: CASSQDRVGGNTIYF. CDR3 in DNA: TGCGCCAGCAGCCAAGACAGGGTAGGAGGAAACACCATATATTTT.

V is TRBV11-3 and J is TRBJ2-6; TRBD2 agrees at 14 bases. The J segment lost 2 bases and the V segment lost 5 bases, leaving 2 bases of the junction unmatched. CDR1 is SGHNT, CDR2 YENEEA, per germline. There are 17 residues in the CDR3. Here the CDR3 reads CASSKGLAGAGANVLTF. Here the CDR3 DNA reads TGTGCCAGCAGCAAGGGACTAGCGGGAGCTGGGGCCAACGTCCTGACTTTC. The entire variable domain, with the rest obtained from reference TRBV11-3 and TRBJ2-6, is as follows: EAGVVQSPRYKIIEKKQPVAFWCNPISGHNTLYWYLQNLGQGPELLIRYENEEAVDDSQLPKDRFSAERLKGVDSTLKIQPAELGDSAVYLCASSKGLAGAGANVLTFGAGSRLTVL.

This clone appeared a few times. J is TRBJ1-1 and V is TRBV28, with a tentative D call TRBD1 (5 bases). The V and J ends lost 7 bases and 1 base respectively, with 13 bases between them. The CDR3 has 14 residues. CDR1 and CDR2 from the germline V gene are MDHEN and SYDVKM. The CDR3 sequence: CASTLHGGNTEAFF. CDR3 nucleotide sequence: TGTGCCAGCACCCTGCATGGGGGGAACACTGAAGCTTTCTTT.

The gene calls are TRBV6-8 and TRBJ2-5, with 7 bases matching TRBD1. Germline V gene sequence: CDR1 MNHGY, CDR2 SAAAGT. The CDR3 extends over 16 amino acids. The V gene end was trimmed by 1 base and the J gene end by 1 base; junction bases not matched to a gene: 6. The CDR3 bases are TGTGCCAGCAGTTACTGGGACAGCCACCCCCAAGAGACCCAGTACTTC. Protein sequence: CASSYWDSHPQETQYF.

By its share, this clone is medium-sized. CDR3 in DNA: TGTGCCAGCAGCCCGAGAGGAGGGTCGGGGAACACCGGGGAGCTGTTTTTT. Translation gives CASSPRGGSGNTGELFF. This rearrangement joins TRBV9 to TRBJ2-2; D may be TRBD2 (6 bases). CDR1 and CDR2 from the germline V gene are SGDLS and YYNGEE. CDR3 size: 17 residues. The V and J ends lost 4 bases and 1 base respectively, with 17 bases between them.

This chain connects TRBV6-8 to TRBJ2-7; maybe TRBD1 (6 bases). With 10 bases removed from V and 2 bases from J, the gap between germline ends came to 12 bases. The CDR3 spans 12 residues. CDR1 and CDR2 (germline): MNHGY, SAAAGT. Here the CDR3 DNA reads TGTGCCATAGGAACAGGGACCTACGAGCAGTACTTC. Amino acids: CAIGTGTYEQYF.

V and J are TRBV30 and TRBJ2-3, with D perhaps matching TRBD2 (6 bases). V was shortened by 3 bases and J by 0 bases, with 13 bases between the two germline ends. Germline V CDR1 and CDR2: GTSNPN, SVGIG (reference sequence). The CDR3 contains 15 residues. The CDR3 region is CAWSSWRGSTDTQYF. DNA for the CDR3: TGTGCCTGGAGCTCCTGGAGGGGTAGCACAGATACGCAGTATTTT.

This clone is medium-sized by share. The V and J genes are TRBV6-1 and TRBJ1-5; D is possibly TRBD1 (5 bases). Germline assignment: CDR1 MNHNS and CDR2 SASEGT. This CDR3 comprises 18 residues. V was trimmed by 0 bases and J by 1 base, leaving 16 bases between them. This CDR3 reads CASSEAPPPGRSNQPQHF. CDR3 nucleotide sequence: TGTGCCAGCAGTGAAGCGCCCCCCCCAGGGAGAAGCAATCAGCCCCAGCATTTT.

This clone counts as medium-sized. The chain combines TRBV6-8 with TRBJ2-7; the D gene could be TRBD1 or TRBD2 (5 bases each). Trimming left V 5 bases short and J 2 bases short, with 13 bases between. This CDR3 region has 14 residues. From germline, CDR1 is MNHGY and CDR2 SAAAGT. CDR3 nucleotide sequence: TGTGCCAGCAGTGACCGGGACGGTGCCTACGAGCAGTACTTC. Translating gives CASSDRDGAYEQYF.

This clone appeared a few times. The gene calls are TRBV1 and TRBJ2-1; the tabulated D call, TRBD2, remains unverified against the DNA. TRBV1 is designated a pseudogene. The CDR3 runs 16 residues. The CDR3 here is CASSQGLAGVVSEQFF. Here the CDR3 DNA reads TGCGCCAGCAGCCAGGGACTAGCGGGAGTAGTCTCTGAGCAGTTCTTC.

V gene TRBV28 combines with J gene TRBJ1-1, with 7 positions matching TRBD1. With 6 bases clipped from V and 2 bases from J, the junction kept 9 bases outside the gene matches. The germline V gene has CDR1 MDHEN and CDR2 SYDVKM. CDR3 size: 15 residues. CDR3 region: CASSSGTAGNTEAFF. In nucleotides, the CDR3 is TGTGCCAGCAGCTCGGGGACAGCGGGAAACACTGAAGCTTTCTTT.

This clone was recorded a few times. This sequence joins TRBV28 and TRBJ1-3; D ambiguous. CDR3 size: 17 residues. Trimming pared 2 bases from V and 4 bases from J, leaving 18 bases between. Germline values: CDR1 MDHEN, CDR2 SYDVKM. CDR3 nucleotide sequence: TGTGCCAGCAGTTTAAATGCATTCGAACGCCGAGGAAACACCATATATTTT. This translates into CASSLNAFERRGNTIYF.

In this sample, this clone turned up once. The J gene is TRBJ1-2, the V gene TRBV14, with D perhaps matching TRBD1 (6 bases). Germline V gives CDR1 SGHDN, CDR2 FVKESK. The germline V and J ends were trimmed by 6 bases and 4 bases, with 15 bases remaining between them. This CDR3 contains 14 residues. CDR3 DNA sequence: TGTGCCAGCAGTCCCTTAGGCAGGGGCTATGGCTACACCTTC. This codes for CASSPLGRGYGYTF.

This clone has a handful of counts. This rearrangement joins TRBV14 to TRBJ2-7, with 7 bases lining up with TRBD2. The germline gives CDR1 SGHDN, CDR2 FVKESK. Trimming cost V 1 base and J 3 bases; bases outside gene matches: 3. CDR3 length: 14 residues. The CDR3 nucleotides read TGTGCCAGCAGCCAAGGGCTAGCGGTCTACGAGCAGTACTTC. This codes for CASSQGLAVYEQYF.

The rearrangement joins TRBV28 to TRBJ2-3; 7 positions match TRBD1. Germline V gene lookup returns CDR1 MDHEN and CDR2 SYDVKM. The J segment lost 2 bases and the V segment lost 5 bases, leaving 13 bases of the junction unmatched. This CDR3 is 17 amino acids long. The CDR3 DNA reads TGTGCCAGCAGTCCCGAGGGGGCGGCCCCCCTCACAGATACGCAGTATTTT. It codes for CASSPEGAAPLTDTQYF.

This clone was counted a few times. The V call is TRBV6-7, the J call TRBJ1-1; a weak D match, TRBD1 (6 bases). TRBV6-7 is classed as an ORF, of uncertain function. Trimming took off 7 bases at V and 3 bases at J, with 18 bases between the two ends. This CDR3 is 15 amino acids long. As DNA, the CDR3 is TGTGCCAGCAACCCAGGGACAATTGGGCACACTGAAGCTTTCTTT. Residues: CASNPGTIGHTEAFF.

The J gene is TRBJ1-2, the V gene TRBV9; tentative D call: TRBD1 (5 bases). Germline V gene data show CDR1 as SGDLS and CDR2 as YYNGEE. The CDR3 extends over 15 amino acids. Trimming pared 5 bases from V and 2 bases from J, leaving 16 bases between. The CDR3 sequence: CASSESAGTNYGYTF. The DNA of the CDR3 is TGTGCCAGCAGTGAATCTGCCGGGACCAACTATGGCTACACCTTC.

The genes are TRBV29-1 and TRBJ1-3; D possibly corresponds to TRBD1 (5 bases). The CDR3 runs 16 residues. CDR1 SQVTM and CDR2 ANQGSEA come from the germline V gene. Trimming took off 1 base at V and 0 bases at J, with 13 bases between the two ends. The CDR3 coding sequence is TGCAGCGTTGAAGGGCAGGGTGTCCACTCTGGAAACACCATATATTTT. Residues: CSVEGQGVHSGNTIYF. The full variable domain, in which reference TRBV29-1 and TRBJ1-3 provide the parts outside the CDR3, is SAVISQKPSRDICQRGTSLTIQCQVDSQVTMMFWYRQQPGQSLTLIATANQGSEATYESGFVIDKFPISRPNLTFSTLTVSNMSPEDSSIYLCSVEGQGVHSGNTIYFGEGSWLTVV.

The chain is built from TRBV25-1 and TRBJ2-2; maybe TRBD2 (5 bases). CDR1 and CDR2 from the germline V gene are MGHDK and SYGVNS. CDR3 size: 14 residues. The V gene lost 5 bases and the J gene lost 6 bases, with 13 bases spanning the gap. Here the CDR3 reads CASSPDGVPGELFF. Here the CDR3 DNA reads TGTGCCAGCAGTCCCGACGGGGTTCCCGGGGAGCTGTTTTTT.